This T cell receptor beta chain comes out of a study of OX40 agonist ivuxolimab in advanced cancers. For the study at large: Eligibility admitted prior anti-PD-1, anti-PD-L1 or anti-CTLA-4 therapy; around 42% had some.

Germline-derived CDR1 and CDR2 are MGHDK and SYGVNS. J gave up 6 bases and V 4 bases, and 5 bases lay outside the gene matches. The CDR3 is made up of 15 amino acids. Measured with immunoSEQ multiplex PCR; TCRdb has only the in-frame clones, and not every one. The data contain 60,000 to 65,000 clones, approximately 85% of them singletons. The TCR was taken from an adult with an advanced solid tumor such as melanoma, head and neck, liver or kidney cancer. V is TRBV25-1 and J is TRBJ1-6; 8 nucleotides agree with TRBD1. This specimen was CD4+ or CD8+ T cells sorted from blood, taken in a trial of the OX40 agonist ivuxolimab. CDR3 nucleotide sequence: TGTGCCAGCAGTGCCCGGGACAGGCTTAATTCACCCCTCCACTTT. Residues: CASSARDRLNSPLHF.